This T cell receptor beta chain was sequenced during a study of blood T cell repertoires in COVID-19. TCRdb keeps only in-frame clones here, not all; method: immunoSEQ multiplex PCR. This sample has 150,000 or so clones, with roughly nine tenths found just once. Recruits, aged roughly 18 to 100 years, lived in 24 US areas. Cohorts were based on clinical histories the participants reported. This CDR3 contains 13 residues. V lost 5 bases and J 2 bases, leaving 9 bases between the germline ends. The sample consisted of PBMCs or T cells enriched from blood (not recorded which). This chain connects TRBV12-3 or TRBV12-4 to TRBJ2-5; D is perhaps TRBD2 (6 bases). This TCR was sampled from a human donor with acute COVID-19. The donor label of this sample is uncertain. This chain's CDR3 is CASSQEGQETQYF. The CDR3 nucleotides are TGTGCCAGCAGTCAGGAGGGACAAGAGACCCAGTACTTC.